This T cell receptor (beta chain) was captured in a study of T-cell reconstitution after alpha-beta-depleted transplantation in children (TCRdb year 2016). At the level of the whole study: The study quantitatively tracked T-cell immune reconstitution after TCRalphabeta/CD19-depleted allogeneic hematopoietic cell transplantation in children using TCR repertoire profiling.

This clonotype was detected a few times. This receptor's antigen is unknown. No much larger clone is present one base from it, and per-base qualities are unavailable. The treatment or condition label of this sample denotes: allogeneic hematopoietic cell transplantation with graft depleted of TCRalphabeta T cells and CD19 B cells. The children who served as transplant recipients had been given grafts of TCRalphabeta/CD19-depleted allogeneic hematopoietic cells. The library came from PCR. The run used an Illumina HiSeq 2500. TCR library preparation used molecular barcoding, with unique molecular identifiers applied to normalize quantification of the TCRbeta repertoire. TCRdb's own reprocessing of the public reads used fastp at Q25 and MiXCR and kept productive beta chains. All rows with the same CDR3 protein become a single entry with the most common DNA and genes. The sample table shows about 1,000,000 distinct CDR3 sequences, and roughly 29% are seen once. About 28% of the sample goes to the ten largest clones.

Overall study results and their limits: The high TCRbeta diversity at day 60 in some patients was ascribed to recipient T cells and intrathymic progenitors that had survived conditioning. Hyperexpanded clone frequencies declined over subsequent months; after one year, T-cell counts and TCRbeta diversity were mostly attributed to newly produced T cells. The apparently early recovery of alphabetaT-cell counts about two months after transplant reportedly depended on only several hundred rapidly expanded clones that came from non-depleted graft cells.

Source: PBMCs, mostly from graft donor cells, taken 360 days after TCRalphabeta/CD19-depleted stem cell transplant. The sequence derives from a boy under three years old who had a stem cell transplant for SCID, so the T cells may come from the graft donor.

In nucleotides, the sequence is TGTGCCATCAGTGAGTTTATAGCGGGGGGCAACAATGAGCAGTTCTTC. Translated, this is CAISEFIAGGNNEQFF. Recombination joined TRBV10-3 with TRBJ2-1; 10 nucleotides in the junction match TRBD2. The germline V gene provides CDR1 ENHRY and CDR2 SYGVKD. Germline trimming amounts to 1 base on V and 5 bases on J, with 5 as the count of junction bases outside the gene matches. The CDR3 goes from the cysteine to the phenylalanine over 16 residues. The sequence is cut down to CDR3 DNA, 48 bases in frame from base 1.